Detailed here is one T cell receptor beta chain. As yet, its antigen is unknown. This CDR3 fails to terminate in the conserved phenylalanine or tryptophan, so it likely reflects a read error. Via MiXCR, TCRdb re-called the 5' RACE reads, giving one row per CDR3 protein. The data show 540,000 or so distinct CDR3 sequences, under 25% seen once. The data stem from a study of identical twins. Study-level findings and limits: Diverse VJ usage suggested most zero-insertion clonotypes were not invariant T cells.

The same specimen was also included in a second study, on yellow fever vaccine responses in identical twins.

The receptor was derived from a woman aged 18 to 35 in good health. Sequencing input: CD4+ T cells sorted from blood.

CDR3 sequence reads: CASSLVGGLAGNEQFL. CDR3 DNA sequence: TGTGCCAGCAGTTTAGTCGGAGGACTAGCGGGAAATGAGCAGTTCTTA. The chain is built from TRBV12-3 or TRBV12-4 and TRBJ2-1; 12 bases are a match to TRBD2. Germline trimming cut 1 base from V and 7 bases from J; bases unmatched to any gene: 5. CDR3 length: 16 residues.